This entry lists 25 T cell receptor beta chains sequenced from one sample in a study of T cells in Graves' hyperthyroidism and ophthalmopathy. Amplified TCR beta CDR3 regions came from RNA transcripts. HTBI primers drove first-round RT-PCR of the TCR CDR3. TCRdb used MiXCR to reprocess the multiplex PCR reads, holding one entry per CDR3 protein. The table shows fewer than 400,000 distinct CDR3 sequences, with 11% to 15% occurring only once. The sequencing sample was made of blood. Source of these receptors: a man aged 45-65 years with Graves' ophthalmopathy.

The chain combines TRBV30 with TRBJ1-1; TRBD1 agrees at 7 bases. This CDR3 is 12 amino acids long. Unmatched junction bases numbered 2, after V lost 3 bases and J lost 4 bases. Germline assignment: CDR1 GTSNPN and CDR2 SVGIG (reference sequence). The CDR3 spells CAWRQGFTEAFF. In DNA form, the CDR3 reads TGTGCCTGGAGACAGGGGTTCACTGAAGCTTTCTTT.

V is TRBV24-1 and J is TRBJ2-1, with 7 positions matching TRBD1. Losses at the gene ends were 3 bases for V and 5 bases for J; bases not matched to a gene: 9. CDR1 and CDR2 (germline): KGHDR, SFDVKD. This CDR3 is 16 amino acids long. CDR3 region: CATSDTTGVTDNEQFF. The CDR3 coding sequence is TGTGCCACCAGTGATACAACAGGGGTGACTGACAATGAGCAGTTCTTC.

This clonotype occurred a few times. The J gene is TRBJ1-1, the V gene TRBV18, with 8 positions matching TRBD1. The CDR3 has 17 amino acids. After removal of 6 bases from V and 4 bases from J, the junction contained 16 bases not matched to a gene. Germline CDR1 reads KGHSH; CDR2 reads LQKENI. The CDR3 region has the DNA TGTGCCAGCTCTACCGTGACAGGGGACGCCCTGGGCACTGAAGCTTTCTTT. It translates to CASSTVTGDALGTEAFF.

This clonotype was counted many times. The CDR3 nucleotides read TGCAGTGCTAGTGGCGGGAGTGTGGGGCCCCACAATGAGCAGTTCTTC. This codes for CSASGGSVGPHNEQFF. The rearrangement joins TRBV20-1 to TRBJ2-1; 7 bases are a match to TRBD2. The CDR3 consists of 16 residues. J lost 5 bases, V lost 3 bases, and 13 bases had no gene match. Germline lookup yields CDR1 DFQATT and CDR2 SNEGSKA (reference sequence).

This clonotype was detected ten times or more. V and J are TRBV7-9 and TRBJ2-7, with 11 bases identical to TRBD1. This CDR3 is 14 amino acids long. After removal of 4 bases from V and 3 bases from J, the junction contained 2 bases not matched to a gene. CDR1 is SEHNR, CDR2 FQNEAQ, per germline (reference sequence). This CDR3 reads CASSSGTGGYEQYF. The CDR3 DNA reads as TGTGCCAGCAGCTCCGGGACAGGGGGCTACGAGCAGTACTTC.

This clonotype came up many times. The chain carries TRBV20-1 and TRBJ2-1; 7 bases align to TRBD1. The J segment lost 6 bases and the V segment lost 1 base, leaving 6 bases of the junction unmatched. Germline values: CDR1 DFQATT, CDR2 SNEGSKA (reference sequence). CDR3 size: 14 residues. The CDR3, as DNA: TGCAGTGCTAGAGTCCCGGGACAGCCCAATGAGCAGTTCTTC. Its translation is CSARVPGQPNEQFF.

The genes are TRBV20-1 and TRBJ2-5, with 11 bases identical to TRBD2. V shed 4 bases, J shed 4 bases, and the junction held 5 bases outside the gene matches. The CDR3 has 14 amino acids. Germline V gene sequence: CDR1 DFQATT, CDR2 SNEGSKA (reference sequence). This CDR3 reads CSATLAGGRETQYF. The CDR3 coding sequence is TGCAGTGCTACCCTAGCGGGAGGAAGAGAGACCCAGTACTTC.

This clonotype was recorded many times. This chain links TRBV2 with TRBJ2-4; 7 bases match TRBD2. The J segment lost 0 bases and the V segment lost 6 bases, leaving 14 bases of the junction unmatched. Germline assignment: CDR1 SNHLY and CDR2 FYNNEI. This CDR3 is built from 18 residues. Here the CDR3 DNA reads TGTGCCAGCAGCCGTACCGGGACTAAAAATTTAGCCAAAAACATTCAGTACTTC. Its protein product is CASSRTGTKNLAKNIQYF.

This clonotype showed up many times. The chain uses TRBV11-2 and TRBJ2-6; possibly TRBD1 or TRBD2 for D (5 bases each). Trimming removed 5 bases at V and 7 bases at J, with 24 bases between. This CDR3 comprises 18 residues. Germline loops: CDR1 SGHAT, CDR2 FQNNGV. CDR3: CASSRIGWGGLGANVLTF. The CDR3 nucleotides are TGTGCCAGCAGCCGAATCGGCTGGGGCGGGCTTGGCGCCAACGTCCTGACTTTC.

This clonotype has at least ten counts. The rearrangement joins TRBV18 to TRBJ2-3; TRBD2 aligns across 7 bases. This CDR3 contains 14 residues. Germline values: CDR1 KGHSH, CDR2 LQKENI. V shed 6 bases, J shed 5 bases, and the junction held 8 bases outside the gene matches. The CDR3 DNA reads TGTGCCAGCTCTCTCGCGGGAGTGGAAGATACGCAGTATTTT. As protein: CASSLAGVEDTQYF.

The genes are TRBV9 and TRBJ2-7; 10 bases fit TRBD2. This CDR3 is built from 15 residues. Trimming at V came to 0 bases and at J to 1 base, leaving 1 base not matched to a gene. CDR1 SGDLS and CDR2 YYNGEE come from the germline V gene. The CDR3 DNA sequence: TGTGCCAGCAGCGTAGCTAGCGGGAGATCCTACGAGCAGTACTTC. Its protein product is CASSVASGRSYEQYF.

This clonotype was detected many times. The chain uses TRBV6-2 or TRBV6-3 and TRBJ1-2, with D hard to call. From germline, CDR1 is MNHEY and CDR2 SVGEGT. The germline V and J ends were trimmed by 0 bases and 4 bases, with 6 bases remaining between them. The CDR3 extends over 13 amino acids. The CDR3 DNA sequence: TGTGCCAGCAGTTACTCGAGCATCTATGGCTACACCTTC. This encodes CASSYSSIYGYTF.

This clonotype was seen ten or more times. The rearrangement uses TRBV27 and TRBJ2-7; 11 bases fit TRBD1. Looked up from germline, CDR1 is MNHEY and CDR2 is SMNVEV (reference sequence). This CDR3 is built from 14 residues. Trimming took 5 bases from V and 7 from J; bases not matched to a gene: 7. The CDR3 is CASSKGQGAGEQYF. CDR3 DNA sequence: TGTGCCAGCAGTAAAGGACAGGGGGCGGGTGAGCAGTACTTC.

Only a few counts were recorded for this clonotype. This chain links TRBV28 with TRBJ1-2, with D hard to call. Germline-derived CDR1 and CDR2 are MDHEN and SYDVKM. The V end was cut by 3 bases, the J end by 3 bases, with 11 bases between. The CDR3 loop spans 14 amino acids. The CDR3 region is CASSFTDIYYGYTF. The CDR3 DNA sequence: TGTGCCAGCAGTTTCACGGATATTTACTATGGCTACACCTTC.

This clonotype was counted ten times or more. The genes are TRBV7-2 and TRBJ2-3, with 9 bases aligning to TRBD1. The length of the CDR3 is 16 residues. V trimming: 2 bases; J trimming: 0 bases; junction bases outside the gene matches: 3. Germline CDR1 and CDR2: SGHTA and FQGNSA. CDR3 coding DNA: TGTGCCAGCAGCTTATTTGGGACAGGGAGCACAGATACGCAGTATTTT. Translation gives CASSLFGTGSTDTQYF.

Remarks on this clonotype: This may be a read error: a much more frequent sequence differs by one nucleotide. The chain recombines TRBV15 with TRBJ2-7; 11 bases are shared with TRBD1. The CDR3 length is 14 residues. Trimming cost V 4 bases and J 6 bases; bases outside gene matches: 5. CDR1 is LNHNV and CDR2 is YYDKDF in the germline V gene (reference sequence). Here the CDR3 reads CATSKTGQGGEQYF. The DNA of the CDR3 is TGTGCCACCAGCAAAACGGGACAGGGGGGCGAGCAGTACTTC.

There are many counts of this clonotype. This rearrangement joins TRBV11-2 to TRBJ2-5; 7 bases agree with TRBD1. The J segment lost 7 bases and the V segment lost 2 bases, leaving 10 bases of the junction unmatched. CDR3 length: 15 residues. Per germline, CDR1 SGHAT and CDR2 FQNNGV. The CDR3 loop is CASSLSRGQSATQYF. In DNA form, the CDR3 reads TGTGCCAGCAGCTTAAGTCGGGGACAGTCGGCGACCCAGTACTTC.

The table lists this clonotype with many counts. The gene calls are TRBV20-1 and TRBJ2-1, with TRBD2 matching over 7 bases. Germline CDR1 and CDR2: DFQATT and SNEGSKA (reference sequence). This CDR3 region has 14 residues. Trimming removed 3 bases from V and 0 bases from J; junction bases left unmatched: 2. The CDR3 nucleotides are TGCAGTGCTAGCGGGGGGAGCTCCTACAATGAGCAGTTCTTC. Protein product: CSASGGSSYNEQFF.

This clonotype appeared many times. This sequence joins TRBV30 and TRBJ1-1, with a possible D match to TRBD1 (6 bases). From germline, CDR1 is GTSNPN and CDR2 SVGIG (reference sequence). The CDR3 totals 16 residues. Trimming took off 0 bases at V and 6 bases at J, with 20 bases between the two ends. CDR3 residues: CAWSVLGALLNSEAFF. The CDR3 DNA reads TGTGCCTGGAGTGTACTGGGGGCGCTCCTTAATTCTGAAGCTTTCTTT.

This clonotype was counted ten times or more. The chain joins TRBV7-8 to TRBJ2-1; D gene ambiguous. V lost 4 bases to trimming and J lost 0 bases, with 10 bases between them. The CDR3 totals 15 residues. Germline loops: CDR1 SGHVS, CDR2 FQNEAQ. CDR3 protein: CASSSAASSYNEQFF. CDR3 in DNA: TGTGCCAGCAGCTCCGCAGCGAGCTCCTACAATGAGCAGTTCTTC.

The sample holds many counts of this clonotype. The gene calls are TRBV4-1 and TRBJ2-2; TRBD2 is a possible D gene (6 bases). Germline lookup yields CDR1 MGHRA and CDR2 YSYEKL. The ends were cut back, 0 bases at V and 6 bases at J, with 17 bases in the middle. The CDR3 runs 17 residues. CDR3 sequence: CASSQDQGHGGPGELFF. As DNA, the CDR3 is TGCGCCAGCAGCCAAGACCAGGGTCACGGAGGGCCCGGGGAGCTGTTTTTT.

This clonotype was counted many times. The chain joins TRBV5-1 to TRBJ2-1, with 10 bases matching TRBD2. Germline CDR1 and CDR2: SGHRS and YFSETQ. The V and J ends lost 0 bases and 8 bases, in that order; junction bases with no gene match: 5. CDR3 length: 15 residues. The CDR3 nucleotides are TGCGCCAGCAGCTTGGATGGGACTAGCGCATATGAGCAGTTCTTC. This translates into CASSLDGTSAYEQFF. Full variable domain (rest looked up from reference TRBV5-1 and TRBJ2-1): KAGVTQTPRYLIKTRGQQVTLSCSPISGHRSVSWYQQTPGQGLQFLFEYFSETQRNKGNFPGRFSGRQFSNSRSEMNVSTLELGDSALYLCASSLDGTSAYEQFFGPGTRLTVL.

This clonotype was counted many times. The chain employs TRBV3-1 and TRBJ2-7, with D hard to call. The CDR3 contains 14 residues. The germline V gene has CDR1 LGHDT and CDR2 YNNKEL (reference sequence). Trimming removed 2 bases from V and 5 bases from J, with 13 bases in between. The CDR3 nucleotides read TGTGCCAGCAGCCAAACCACCCTCCAGGACGAGCAGTACTTC. This sequence encodes CASSQTTLQDEQYF.

The rearrangement uses TRBV5-8 and TRBJ2-7; 13 bases agree with TRBD2. V shed 1 base, J shed 2 bases, and the junction held 6 bases outside the gene matches. Germline V gives CDR1 SGHTS, CDR2 YDEGEE. The CDR3 totals 17 residues. In nucleotides, the CDR3 is TGTGCCAGCAGCTTGTTTATACTAGCGGGAGGGCCCTACGAGCAGTACTTC. This encodes CASSLFILAGGPYEQYF.

This clonotype was recorded at least ten times. This rearrangement joins TRBV30 to TRBJ2-7; possibly TRBD2 for D (6 bases). Germline values: CDR1 GTSNPN, CDR2 SVGIG (reference sequence). Trimming took off 4 bases at V and 3 bases at J, with 7 bases between the two ends. CDR3 size: 11 residues. DNA for the CDR3: TGTGCCTGGACTAGCGACTACGAGCAGTACTTC. This sequence encodes CAWTSDYEQYF.